The source of this T cell receptor (beta chain) is a study of cytomegalovirus exposure and HLA in healthy donors. The CDR3 has 16 residues. V was clipped by 5 bases and J by 0 bases, with 15 bases between them. Germline CDR1 is LNHDA and CDR2 is SQIVND (reference sequence). PCR amplification relied on 60 Vbeta primers (plus 13 Jbeta primers). Produced via immunoSEQ multiplex PCR; TCRdb's table is partial and in-frame only. The table lists roughly 100,000 clones, over 75% of them singletons. What was sequenced was PBMCs. The TCR sequence derives from a female donor in good health and CMV-seropositive. V usage is TRBV19 and J usage is TRBJ2-3; maybe TRBD2 (5 bases). Here the CDR3 reads CASSSSGATSTDTQYF. The CDR3 coding sequence is TGTGCCAGTAGTTCCAGCGGTGCTACTAGCACAGATACGCAGTATTTT. Filled out from reference TRBV19 and TRBJ2-3, the complete variable domain reads DGGITQSPKYLFRKEGQNVTLSCEQNLNHDAMYWYRQDPGQGLRLIYYSQIVNDFQKGDIAEGYSVSREKKESFPLTVTSAQKNPTAFYLCASSSSGATSTDTQYFGPGTRLTVL.